This passage covers 26 T cell receptor beta chains from one sample sequenced in a study of response to subunit inactivated influenza vaccine. MiXCR was run by TCRdb on the RT-PCR reads, yielding one entry per CDR3 protein. This table holds about 540,000 distinct CDR3 sequences, under 25% found once. This sample was also put to use in a study of T cells expressing NK-cell markers. As reported in that work: Libraries used 5'RACE template switching adding universal primer site and UMIs.

Sequenced material: CD4+ T cells sorted from PBMCs, taken less than 13 days after vaccination. The receptors were gathered from a man in his fifties who received an inactivated influenza vaccine.

This clonotype appeared a few times. The chain links TRBV7-2 to TRBJ2-1; the D gene is possibly TRBD2 (5 bases). This CDR3 has 16 amino acids. Trimming removed 5 bases at V and 7 bases at J, with 21 bases between. Germline lookup yields CDR1 SGHTA and CDR2 FQGNSA. CDR3: CASSVSWRVSGNEQFF. The CDR3 DNA is TGTGCCAGCAGCGTCAGTTGGCGGGTTTCCGGAAATGAGCAGTTCTTC.

This clonotype came up a few times. The chain is built from TRBV18 and TRBJ2-7; TRBD1 matches 12 bases. This CDR3 comprises 14 residues. The V gene's germline CDR1 is KGHSH and CDR2 LQKENI. J lost 6 bases, V lost 3 bases, and 3 bases had no gene match. The CDR3: CASSPGTGGIEQYF. The CDR3 DNA sequence: TGTGCCAGCTCACCGGGGACAGGGGGCATCGAGCAGTACTTC. The full variable domain, its missing parts supplied by reference TRBV18 and TRBJ2-7, is NAGVMQNPRHLVRRRGQEARLRCSPMKGHSHVYWYRQLPEEGLKFMVYLQKENIIDESGMPKERFSAEFPKEGPSILRIQQVVRGDSAAYFCASSPGTGGIEQYFGPGTRLTVT.

Many counts were recorded for this clonotype. The chain couples TRBV7-9 to TRBJ1-2; unclear D gene. The germline V gene encodes CDR1 SEHNR and CDR2 FQNEAQ (reference sequence). Deletions cut 4 bases from V and 3 bases from J, with 18 bases between. CDR3 length: 16 residues. The CDR3 sequence: CASSSLYFSPDYGYTF. CDR3 nucleotides: TGTGCCAGCAGCTCACTTTATTTTTCCCCCGACTATGGCTACACCTTC.

This clonotype was picked up many times. The genes are TRBV20-1 and TRBJ2-1; TRBD2 matches 9 bases. CDR1 is DFQATT and CDR2 is SNEGSKA in the germline V gene (reference sequence). The CDR3 contains 14 residues. The junction had 7 bases not matched to a gene; V was cut back by 3 bases and J by 7 bases. CDR3 in DNA: TGCAGTGCTAGTGACGCTAGCGGGGCTAATGAGCAGTTCTTC. Translating it yields CSASDASGANEQFF.

This clonotype was observed a handful of times. The chain couples TRBV20-1 to TRBJ2-5, with 8 bases fitting TRBD2. The CDR3 sequence is 16 residues long. The ends lost 0 bases at V and 3 bases at J; junction bases unmatched: 9. Germline V gene data show CDR1 as DFQATT and CDR2 as SNEGSKA (reference sequence). The CDR3 loop is CSARDAIAGKKETQYF. For the CDR3, the DNA is TGCAGTGCTAGAGATGCGATAGCGGGGAAAAAAGAGACCCAGTACTTC.

The chain is built from TRBV20-1 and TRBJ2-1; 13 nucleotides line up with TRBD2. V shed 1 base and J 7 bases; nucleotides not matched to a gene: 1. Germline values: CDR1 DFQATT, CDR2 SNEGSKA (reference sequence). The CDR3 totals 14 residues. The CDR3 bases are TGCAGTGCTAGAGGACTAGCGGGAGGAAATGAGCAGTTCTTC. Translation: CSARGLAGGNEQFF.

V usage is TRBV19 and J usage is TRBJ2-7; 13 bases match TRBD2. Per germline, CDR1 LNHDA and CDR2 SQIVND (reference sequence). This CDR3 comprises 15 residues. Losses at the gene ends were 6 bases for V and 0 bases for J; bases not matched to a gene: 2. The CDR3 bases are TGTGCCAGTAGGTGGACTAGCGGGAGCTCCTACGAGCAGTACTTC. As protein: CASRWTSGSSYEQYF.

This clonotype turned up a few times. The V and J genes are TRBV20-1 and TRBJ2-5; D is perhaps TRBD1 (5 bases). The CDR3 sequence is 12 residues long. Deletions cut 3 bases from V and 3 bases from J, with 8 bases between. Germline V CDR1 and CDR2: DFQATT, SNEGSKA (reference sequence). The CDR3: CSASQGKETQYF. DNA of the CDR3: TGCAGTGCTAGCCAGGGTAAAGAGACCCAGTACTTC.

This clonotype was observed a handful of times. This chain joins TRBV18 and TRBJ1-3; D gene unclear. The CDR3 is 12 residues long. The V gene lost 6 bases and the J gene lost 3 bases, with 6 bases spanning the gap. The germline CDR1 and CDR2 sequences are KGHSH and LQKENI. The CDR3 DNA is TGTGCCAGCTCCCAGGATGGAAACACCATATATTTT. Translated, it gives CASSQDGNTIYF.

J is TRBJ1-6 and V is TRBV6-2 or TRBV6-3, with 9 bases aligning to TRBD1. CDR1 and CDR2 (germline): MNHEY, SVGEGT. V shed 0 bases and J 10 bases; nucleotides not matched to a gene: 4. This CDR3 region has 15 residues. The CDR3 region is CASSYSRTGESPLHF. The CDR3 nucleotides read TGTGCCAGCAGTTACTCCCGGACAGGGGAGTCACCCCTCCACTTT.

This clonotype was seen only a few times. This chain links TRBV18 with TRBJ1-5; tentatively, D is TRBD1 (5 bases). V lost 2 bases to trimming and J lost 7 bases, with 15 bases between them. The CDR3 consists of 15 residues. The germline gives CDR1 KGHSH, CDR2 LQKENI. The CDR3, as DNA: TGTGCCAGCTCACCAGGGGCCGGAGGCGGCCAGCCCCAGCATTTT. It translates to CASSPGAGGGQPQHF.

This chain joins TRBV6-5 and TRBJ2-3, with D unresolved. The V and J ends lost 0 bases and 0 bases respectively, with 10 bases between them. This CDR3 spans 16 amino acids. CDR1 and CDR2 (germline): MNHEY, SVGAGI. In nucleotides, the CDR3 is TGTGCCAGCAGTTACTCGAGTTCATCAAGCACAGATACGCAGTATTTT. This codes for CASSYSSSSSTDTQYF.

The chain joins TRBV2 to TRBJ2-7; D might be TRBD1 or TRBD2, each matching 5 bases. Germline loops: CDR1 SNHLY, CDR2 FYNNEI. The CDR3 consists of 12 residues. V lost 6 bases, J lost 4 bases, and 10 bases lay in between. The CDR3 region has the DNA TGTGCCAGCAGAGGGGACGGATACGAGCAGTACTTC. Amino acid sequence: CASRGDGYEQYF. Full variable domain (outside the CDR3, taken from reference TRBV2 and TRBJ2-7): EPEVTQTPSHQVTQMGQEVILRCVPISNHLYFYWYRQILGQKVEFLVSFYNNEISEKSEIFDDQFSVERPDGSNFTLKIRSTKLEDSAMYFCASRGDGYEQYFGPGTRLTVT.

This chain uses TRBV12-3 or TRBV12-4 with TRBJ1-3; D unresolved. The CDR3 is 15 amino acids. Trimming shortened V by 4 bases and J by 3 bases, and 13 bases separated the two germline ends. CDR3 protein: CASSSGGLGGNTIYF. For the CDR3, the DNA is TGTGCCAGCAGTTCTGGAGGTTTGGGTGGAAACACCATATATTTT.

This clonotype occurred a few times. The V and J genes are TRBV20-1 and TRBJ2-1; the D is unclear. Trimming took off 3 bases at V and 0 bases at J, with 15 bases between the two ends. The CDR3 covers 16 residues. CDR1 and CDR2 (germline): DFQATT, SNEGSKA (reference sequence). The CDR3 DNA follows: TGCAGTGCTAGGCCCTCCGGTTTGGGCTCCTACAATGAGCAGTTCTTC. This sequence encodes CSARPSGLGSYNEQFF.

This clonotype was counted between two and nine times. The chain carries TRBV28 and TRBJ1-5; TRBD1 matches 7 bases. Trimming took 7 bases from V and 7 from J; bases not matched to a gene: 7. Looked up from germline, CDR1 is MDHEN and CDR2 is SYDVKM. The CDR3 covers 13 residues. The CDR3 reads CASNGDSRQPQHF. The CDR3 nucleotides are TGTGCCAGCAACGGGGACAGTAGGCAGCCCCAGCATTTT. Complete variable domain (other parts from reference TRBV28 and TRBJ1-5): DVKVTQSSRYLVKRTGEKVFLECVQDMDHENMFWYRQDPGLGLRLIYFSYDVKMKEKGDIPEGYSVSREKKERFSLILESASTNQTSMYLCASNGDSRQPQHFGDGTRLSIL.

The rearrangement joins TRBV5-1 to TRBJ1-1; TRBD1 matches at 8 bases. The CDR3 extends over 15 amino acids. The V segment lost 2 bases and the J segment 1 base; nucleotides outside the gene matches: 4. The V gene's germline CDR1 is SGHRS and CDR2 YFSETQ. Written as DNA, the CDR3 is TGCGCCAGCAGCTTCGCAGGGGGCGAGAACACTGAAGCTTTCTTT. It is translated as CASSFAGGENTEAFF. The full variable domain, in which reference TRBV5-1 and TRBJ1-1 provide the parts outside the CDR3, is KAGVTQTPRYLIKTRGQQVTLSCSPISGHRSVSWYQQTPGQGLQFLFEYFSETQRNKGNFPGRFSGRQFSNSRSEMNVSTLELGDSALYLCASSFAGGENTEAFFGQGTRLTVV.

This clonotype turned up a few times. The rearrangement uses TRBV7-2 and TRBJ2-2; weak D call: TRBD1 (5 bases). The CDR3 runs to 15 residues. V shed 11 bases and J shed 1 base, with 17 bases lying between them. Per the germline V gene, CDR1 is SGHTA and CDR2 is FQGNSA. The CDR3 nucleotides read TGTGCCTTTTCCCCAGGGCTGATGAACACCGGGGAGCTGTTTTTT. The encoded protein is CAFSPGLMNTGELFF.

This clonotype was found once. This chain joins TRBV6-5 and TRBJ2-1; 10 nucleotides align to TRBD1. V was pared by 2 bases and J by 9 bases, with 4 bases of the junction left unmatched. The CDR3 has 14 residues. In germline, CDR1 is MNHEY, CDR2 SVGAGI. CDR3 loop: CASSYRQGAFEQFF. The CDR3 nucleotides read TGTGCCAGCAGTTACAGACAGGGGGCTTTTGAGCAGTTCTTC.

This clonotype was counted between two and nine times. The rearrangement joins TRBV6-1 to TRBJ2-6; D possibly matches TRBD1 or TRBD2 (5 bases each). There are 16 residues in the CDR3. The V end was cut by 7 bases, the J end by 2 bases, with 15 bases between. Germline CDR1 and CDR2: MNHNS and SASEGT. CDR3 bases: TGTGCCAGCAACTCTGTAATGGGGGCTGGGGCCAACGTCCTGACTTTC. It yields the protein CASNSVMGAGANVLTF.

This clonotype was detected only a few times. The V call is TRBV5-1, the J call TRBJ2-5; D possibly corresponds to TRBD2 (5 bases). V lost 3 bases to trimming and J lost 2 bases, with 17 bases between them. The CDR3 consists of 16 residues. Germline V gives CDR1 SGHRS, CDR2 YFSETQ. Written as DNA, the CDR3 is TGCGCCAGCAGCTATGGTAGTGGAGCGGCACAAGAGACCCAGTACTTC. This encodes CASSYGSGAAQETQYF.

The J gene is TRBJ1-2, the V gene TRBV20-1; no definite D call. Deletions cut 6 bases from V and 4 bases from J, with 6 bases between. Germline loops: CDR1 DFQATT, CDR2 SNEGSKA (reference sequence). The CDR3 covers 10 residues. The CDR3 protein is CSAPRYGYTF. As DNA, the CDR3 is TGCAGTGCCCCCCGCTATGGCTACACCTTC.

This clonotype has just a few counts. V usage is TRBV12-5 and J usage is TRBJ2-5; perhaps TRBD2 as D (6 bases). The CDR3 covers 15 residues. The germline CDR1 and CDR2 sequences are LGHNT and FRNRAP. The V end was cut by 1 base, the J end by 2 bases, with 11 bases between. CDR3 in DNA: TGTGCTAGTGGTTTGGGCCTTAGCGGACAAGAGACCCAGTACTTC. It yields the protein CASGLGLSGQETQYF.

The chain combines TRBV18 with TRBJ2-7; TRBD1 matches at 8 bases. The CDR3 sequence is 14 residues long. V gave up 2 bases and J gave up 4 bases; unmatched junction bases: 4. The germline V gene has CDR1 KGHSH and CDR2 LQKENI. The chain's CDR3 is CASSPKQGAYEQYF. Written as DNA, the CDR3 is TGTGCCAGCTCACCAAAGCAGGGGGCTTACGAGCAGTACTTC.

This clonotype was detected only a few times. The chain employs TRBV7-2 and TRBJ1-5, with D tentatively TRBD1 (6 bases). V was clipped by 5 bases and J by 3 bases, with 11 bases between them. The CDR3 is 14 residues long. The germline gives CDR1 SGHTA, CDR2 FQGNSA. The CDR3 spells CASSTDRLNQPQHF. In nucleotides, the CDR3 is TGTGCCAGCAGCACCGACAGGCTCAATCAGCCCCAGCATTTT.

This clonotype was recorded a few times. The V and J genes are TRBV7-2 and TRBJ2-2, with D perhaps matching TRBD2 (6 bases). The germline CDR1 and CDR2 sequences are SGHTA and FQGNSA. The V end was cut by 0 bases, the J end by 1 base, with 9 bases between. The CDR3 has 16 amino acids. In DNA form, the CDR3 reads TGTGCCAGCAGCTTAGCGGGGCGGGGGAACACCGGGGAGCTGTTTTTT. It yields the protein CASSLAGRGNTGELFF.